This T cell receptor beta chain is from a study of spatial heterogeneity in lung cancer. Study-wide background: Detection consistently yielded more beta chains than alpha chains.

Study-level findings and limits: Blood contained ubiquitous expanded tumor TCRs more at resection than at follow-up.

This clonotype has at least ten counts. The antigen remains unidentified. Each molecule of TCR cDNA was tagged with one unique molecular identifier. TCRdb ran MiXCR on the 5' RACE reads and lists one entry per CDR3 protein. In the table there are tens of thousands of distinct CDR3 sequences, approximately 5.2% of which are singletons. Trimming left V 0 bases short and J 6 bases short, with 14 bases between. Germline V gives CDR1 MNHEY, CDR2 SVGEGT. The CDR3 covers 16 residues. Time point: sample taken at primary tumor resection. TCRs were sequenced from unsorted whole RNA of tumor, nontumor lung or PBMC. Samples came from roughly 72 TRACERx patients with untreated early-stage lung cancer.

The specimen comprised PBMCs, sampled at surgery. The source is a female donor with early-stage non-small cell lung cancer. V gene TRBV6-2 or TRBV6-3 combines with J gene TRBJ2-2; possibly TRBD1 for D (6 bases). CDR3 sequence: CASSYSEGVMSGELFF. The CDR3 nucleotides read TGTGCCAGCAGTTACTCCGAGGGGGTAATGTCCGGGGAGCTGTTTTTT.